Listed here are 14 T cell receptor beta chains from one sample, sequenced in a study of T cells in Graves' hyperthyroidism and ophthalmopathy. Researchers amplified the TCR beta CDR3 regions from RNA transcripts. Initially, a first-round RT-PCR of the TCR CDR3 employed the HTBI primer set. TCRdb redid the calling of the multiplex PCR reads with MiXCR, one entry per CDR3 protein. This table has about 640,000 distinct CDR3 sequences, 20% appearing once. The sequenced sample was blood. All receptors derive from a man aged 25 to 40 with Graves' ophthalmopathy.

In its sample, this clonotype was seen many times. The rearrangement uses TRBV11-2 and TRBJ2-7, with TRBD1 identical over 8 bases. The CDR3 runs to 14 residues. Germline V gene lookup returns CDR1 SGHAT and CDR2 FQNNGV. Trimming at V came to 5 bases and at J to 3 bases, leaving 6 bases not matched to a gene. The CDR3 nucleotides read TGTGCCAGCAGCGCGGACAGGGTGGGCTACGAGCAGTACTTC. This codes for CASSADRVGYEQYF.

This clonotype has a count of ten or more. The gene calls are TRBV27 and TRBJ1-5; D ambiguous. Looked up from germline, CDR1 is MNHEY and CDR2 is SMNVEV (reference sequence). This CDR3 comprises 16 residues. V lost 3 bases and J lost 1, with 13 bases in between. CDR3 amino acids: CASSFSGGASNQPQHF. The DNA for the CDR3 is TGTGCCAGCAGTTTTAGCGGCGGCGCGAGCAATCAGCCCCAGCATTTT.

This rearrangement joins TRBV20-1 to TRBJ2-5; TRBD1 matches 12 bases. The CDR3 covers 17 residues. In germline, CDR1 is DFQATT, CDR2 SNEGSKA (reference sequence). Trimming took 0 bases from V and 5 from J; bases not matched to a gene: 10. Here the CDR3 DNA reads TGCAGTGCTAGAGATGAAAAAGGGACAGGGGGCGCGGAGACCCAGTACTTC. Its translation: CSARDEKGTGGAETQYF.

This chain links TRBV6-2 or TRBV6-3 with TRBJ2-3, with a possible D match to TRBD2 (5 bases). Germline assignment: CDR1 MNHEY and CDR2 SVGEGT. The CDR3 has 14 residues. V lost 5 bases and J lost 0, with 9 bases in between. CDR3 sequence reads: CASSPAVSTDTQYF. CDR3 DNA: TGTGCCAGCAGTCCAGCGGTTAGCACAGATACGCAGTATTTT.

This clonotype was counted many times. The chain combines TRBV6-5 with TRBJ1-1, with 7 bases that match TRBD1. CDR1 and CDR2 (germline): MNHEY, SVGAGI. After removal of 0 bases from V and 3 bases from J, the junction contained 7 bases not matched to a gene. The CDR3 is 16 residues long. The CDR3 DNA reads TGTGCCAGCAGTTACTCCCAAAACAGGGGATACACTGAAGCTTTCTTT. Protein product: CASSYSQNRGYTEAFF.

The chain is built from TRBV20-1 and TRBJ1-2, with TRBD1 matching over 7 bases. Germline values: CDR1 DFQATT, CDR2 SNEGSKA (reference sequence). The CDR3 extends over 17 amino acids. The V and J ends lost 0 bases and 2 bases, in that order; junction bases with no gene match: 12. The CDR3 nucleotides read TGCAGTGCTAGAGATAGTTTCGTGTCACAGGGGAACTATGGCTACACCTTC. This sequence encodes CSARDSFVSQGNYGYTF.

This clonotype has a count of ten or more. V is TRBV11-2 and J is TRBJ2-7; TRBD1 agrees at 12 bases. From germline, CDR1 is SGHAT and CDR2 FQNNGV. This CDR3 region has 15 residues. J lost 5 bases, V lost 1 base, and 3 bases had no gene match. Written as DNA, the CDR3 is TGTGCCAGCAGCTTAGCGGGACAGGGGGCCCACGAGCAGTACTTC. Its translation: CASSLAGQGAHEQYF.

This clonotype was recorded a few times. The rearrangement joins TRBV20-1 to TRBJ1-2; D not resolved. The V and J ends lost 8 bases and 3 bases respectively, with 10 bases between them. The V gene's germline CDR1 is DFQATT and CDR2 SNEGSKA (reference sequence). The CDR3 extends over 11 amino acids. CDR3 amino acids: CSCWGDYGYTF. CDR3 nucleotide sequence: TGCAGTTGTTGGGGTGACTATGGCTACACCTTC.

At least ten counts were recorded for this clonotype. V is TRBV5-1 and J is TRBJ2-1; D is perhaps TRBD1 (6 bases). With 3 bases removed from V and 6 bases from J, the gap between germline ends came to 22 bases. The CDR3 has 17 residues. Per germline, CDR1 SGHRS and CDR2 YFSETQ. In DNA, the CDR3 is TGCGCCAGCAGCTCCTCCTTGGGGGCGGACCTCCTCAATGAGCAGTTCTTC. As protein: CASSSSLGADLLNEQFF.

This clonotype has just a few counts. The V gene is TRBV11-2, the J gene TRBJ2-3; weak D call: TRBD1 (5 bases). Looked up from germline, CDR1 is SGHAT and CDR2 is FQNNGV. The CDR3 has 15 residues. V gave up 3 bases and J gave up 3 bases, with 13 bases separating them. The CDR3, as DNA: TGTGCCAGCAGCTTGGGGCCCCGACCGACAGATACGCAGTATTTT. It codes for CASSLGPRPTDTQYF.

In its sample, this clonotype was seen many times. V gene TRBV7-9 combines with J gene TRBJ2-7, with 11 bases that match TRBD2. The V segment lost 1 base and the J segment 3 bases; nucleotides outside the gene matches: 2. The CDR3 length is 15 residues. Germline CDR1 SEHNR, CDR2 FQNEAQ (reference sequence). The CDR3 DNA follows: TGTGCCAGCAGCTTAGGACTAGCGGGAAGCTACGAGCAGTACTTC. Encoded protein: CASSLGLAGSYEQYF.

This clonotype was counted ten times or more. The chain joins TRBV28 to TRBJ1-5; TRBD1 is a possible D gene (6 bases). Germline assignment: CDR1 MDHEN and CDR2 SYDVKM. Trimming stripped 2 bases from V and 5 bases from J, with 10 bases between. This CDR3 region has 14 residues. The CDR3 DNA is TGTGCCAGCAGTTTACGGGGGCTCGATCAGCCCCAGCATTTT. This sequence encodes CASSLRGLDQPQHF.

This chain uses TRBV2 with TRBJ2-7; no firm D call. Germline V gene sequence: CDR1 SNHLY, CDR2 FYNNEI. The CDR3 sequence is 12 residues long. V was clipped by 1 base and J by 6 bases, with 7 bases between them. The CDR3 DNA reads as TGTGCCAGCAGTGAAGACTACAGCGAGCAGTACTTC. Translated: CASSEDYSEQYF.

This clonotype was seen a handful of times. The chain employs TRBV7-3 and TRBJ2-6, with TRBD1 identical over 7 bases. The CDR3 spans 18 residues. Germline V gene data show CDR1 as SGHTA and CDR2 as FQGTGA. V gave up 4 bases and J gave up 3 bases; unmatched junction bases: 12. CDR3 coding DNA: TGTGCCAGCAGCTCGATCCCGGGACAGCAACTTGGGGCCAACGTCCTGACTTTC. Its protein is CASSSIPGQQLGANVLTF. The complete variable domain, with remaining parts taken from reference TRBV7-3 and TRBJ2-6, reads GAGVSQTPSNKVTEKGKYVELRCDPISGHTALYWYRQSLGQGPEFLIYFQGTGAADDSGLPNDRFFAVRPEGSVSTLKIQRTERGDSAVYLCASSSIPGQQLGANVLTFGAGSRLTVL.